Sequencing of this T cell receptor (beta chain) was carried out in a study of cytomegalovirus exposure and HLA in healthy donors. The study, taken as a whole, reports: Upon later analysis, TCR association rates were observed to vary by HLA locus, being highest for DRB1 and lowest for HLA-C. Across donors, most TCRs were seen rarely, yet some public ones were widespread.

As for this clone: Its specificity is unknown.

Amplification used 60 Vbeta primers and 13 Jbeta primers. This table comes from immunoSEQ multiplex PCR, and its TCRdb copy is limited to in-frame clones, with some not included. The table shows around 240,000 clones, with roughly 80% occurring only once. V dropped 4 bases and J dropped 8 bases, with 11 bases sitting between them. The CDR3 is 11 amino acids. Germline V gene lookup returns CDR1 SQVTM and CDR2 ANQGSEA. This rearrangement joins TRBV29-1 to TRBJ1-2; D call uncertain. This receptor was taken from a woman aged 40-49 years in good health and CMV-seropositive. Input material: PBMCs. As DNA, the CDR3 is TGCAGCGTTGGAGTAGAAACGGGCTACACCTTC. Encoded protein: CSVGVETGYTF.